The T cell receptor (beta chain) described here comes from a study of immune cell composition in non-small cell lung cancer. Normal lung was sampled as far from the tumour as possible, at least 3 cm. The study, taken as a whole, reports: It was not proven that tumour-reactive clones equal dominant tumour-associated clones.

This table comes from immunoSEQ multiplex PCR, and its TCRdb copy is limited to in-frame clones, with some not included. The sample lists over 3,000 clones, roughly 70% occurring once. To note about this clone: The antigen remains unidentified.

The TCR was taken from a human donor with non-small cell lung cancer. The sample taken for sequencing was non-adjacent lung tissue.

In nucleotides, the CDR3 is TGTGCCAGCAGTGAAGGAGGGCAGTGGGACGAGCAGTACTTC. Protein sequence: CASSEGGQWDEQYF. V gene TRBV6-1 combines with J gene TRBJ2-7; weak D call: TRBD2 (5 bases). V was shortened by 1 base and J by 5 bases, with 12 bases between the two germline ends. Germline-derived CDR1 and CDR2 are MNHNS and SASEGT. The CDR3 extends over 14 amino acids.